This T cell receptor beta chain was captured in a study of T cell changes during pregnancy in multiple sclerosis. Clones were sequenced by immunoSEQ multiplex PCR, and TCRdb holds only the in-frame ones, with some missing. Of about 24,000 clones in the sample, 88% are singletons; the top ten hold roughly 0.7%. The V gene's germline CDR1 is LGHNT and CDR2 FRNRAP. The trim removed 6 bases at V and 1 base at J, leaving 14 bases unmatched. The CDR3 contains 17 residues. Sample: CD4+ T cells from peripheral blood mononuclear cells, taken in the first trimester of pregnancy. The clonotype was recovered from a female donor in good health, enrolled as a control in a pregnancy study. This rearrangement joins TRBV12-5 to TRBJ1-1, with 7 bases that match TRBD1. The CDR3 nucleotides are TGTGCTAGTGGACAGACATTCACAGGGGAACCGAACACTGAAGCTTTCTTT. It codes for CASGQTFTGEPNTEAFF.